This TCR beta chain was retrieved from a study of blood T cell repertoires in COVID-19. About the research overall: The United States, Italy and Spain were the sources of the acute and convalescent COVID-19 samples. PBMCs, B-cell-depleted T cells, or T cells were the source of the cDNA or gDNA that made up the material.

This CDR3 has 14 amino acids. Trimming took off 1 base at V and 4 bases at J, with 11 bases between the two ends. The germline gives CDR1 SGHRS, CDR2 YFSETQ. This clone is a singleton in its sample. Authors' analysis steps: Scientists estimated how many nucleated cells there were by amplifying reference gene primers. TCRdb's copy holds only in-frame clones and misses some; the assay was immunoSEQ multiplex PCR. That table gives V, J and clone size, and the DNA gave D and trimming. This table has approximately 73,000 clones, about 80% appearing once. This clonotype was obtained from a woman in her 70s with acute or convalescent COVID-19. This chain joins TRBV5-1 and TRBJ1-1, with D unresolved. The source material was peripheral blood. CDR3 DNA sequence: TGCGCCAGCAGCTTGTTGCGGGGTACCACTGAAGCTTTCTTT. Protein sequence: CASSLLRGTTEAFF.